A selection of T cell receptor beta chains follows, all from one sample in a study of blood T cell repertoires in COVID-19. The method was immunoSEQ multiplex PCR; TCRdb's version includes in-frame clones alone and lacks a portion of them. The sample includes just over 150,000 clones, around 85% of them seen just once. Sequencing was performed on peripheral blood. These receptors all come from a human donor with acute or convalescent COVID-19. The donor label of this sample is uncertain. The conserved cysteine and the conserved F or W are not part of the CDR3 here.

j_call,cdr3_length,v_call,cdr3_aa
TRBJ2-1,14,TRBV3-1/TRBV3-2,ASSQSRDRGNNEQF
TRBJ1-1,14,TRBV27,ASSRNGNRGNTEAF
TRBJ2-2,16,TRBV6-4,ASSDSIGPAANTGELF
TRBJ2-3,15,TRBV18,ASSPFSQAKIGDTQY
TRBJ2-3,16,TRBV18,ASSTRAGGTTAADTQY
TRBJ2-2,12,TRBV27,ASSFIQGTGELF
TRBJ1-3,14,TRBV9,ASSVATGHSGNTIY
TRBJ2-3,14,TRBV3-1/TRBV3-2,ASSQGDSAGTDTQY
TRBJ2-3,14,TRBV5-1,ASAYGGAATTDTQY
TRBJ1-2,11,TRBV10-3,AATGIPNYGYT
TRBJ1-3,12,TRBV18,ASSRANSGNTIY
TRBJ1-1,9,TRBV7-9,ASSQQNEAF
TRBJ1-5,12,TRBV28,ASTFSGGNQPQH
TRBJ1-5,11,TRBV2,ASDQGANQPQH
TRBJ2-1,12,TRBV10-2,ASRETGVKNEQF